The 10 T cell receptor beta chains below were found in one sample sequenced in a study of response to subunit inactivated influenza vaccine. TCRdb re-called the RT-PCR reads through MiXCR, storing one row per CDR3 protein. Found here are 500,000 to 600,000 distinct CDR3 sequences, 12% of them singletons; the top ten hold around 9.6%. Sample: PBMCs from blood, taken on the day of vaccination. Receptors originate from a man aged 45-65 years who received an inactivated influenza vaccine.

In this sample, this clonotype turned up a few times. The chain recombines TRBV10-3 with TRBJ1-2; unclear D gene. CDR1 and CDR2 from the germline V gene are ENHRY and SYGVKD. The CDR3 is 13 amino acids. V shed 3 bases and J shed 4 bases, with 9 bases lying between them. CDR3: CAISDEGGYGYTF. CDR3 DNA sequence: TGTGCCATCAGTGATGAGGGTGGCTATGGCTACACCTTC.

In this sample, this clonotype turned up many times. The chain is built from TRBV5-6 and TRBJ2-3, with a possible D match to TRBD2 (5 bases). V lost 5 bases and J lost 1, with 11 bases in between. The CDR3 has 14 amino acids. Germline loops: CDR1 SGHDT, CDR2 YYEEEE. CDR3 region: CASRRLSGTDTQYF. The CDR3 region has the DNA TGTGCCAGCAGACGACTATCAGGCACAGATACGCAGTATTTT.

In this sample, this clonotype turned up a few times. V usage is TRBV10-3 and J usage is TRBJ2-1; tentatively, D is TRBD2 (5 bases). V was trimmed by 8 bases and J by 0 bases, leaving 14 bases between them. There are 15 residues in the CDR3. From germline, CDR1 is ENHRY and CDR2 SYGVKD. This CDR3 reads CAIRQDLNSYNEQFF. The CDR3 DNA reads as TGTGCCATCCGTCAGGACTTAAACTCCTACAATGAGCAGTTCTTC.

This clonotype was detected only a few times. The J gene is TRBJ1-1, the V gene TRBV10-3; no firm D call. Per germline, CDR1 ENHRY and CDR2 SYGVKD. This CDR3 has 14 amino acids. V gave up 6 bases and J gave up 0 bases, with 11 bases separating them. The CDR3 is CAIRNTGMNTEAFF. The CDR3 coding sequence is TGTGCCATCAGGAACACTGGTATGAACACTGAAGCTTTCTTT.

This clonotype has only a few counts. The DNA is omitted, as the CDR3 cannot be located on it reliably, and the CDR3 follows TCRdb's listing. This chain joins TRBV11-1 and TRBJ1-5; no check of the table's D call, TRBD1, against the DNA was made. Inclusive of both ends, the CDR3 amounts to 19 amino acids. The germline CDR1 and CDR2 sequences are SGHAT and FQDESV (reference sequence). CDR3 loop: CASSLGTNNSSFMSAPAFF.

A few counts support this clonotype. The gene calls are TRBV15 and TRBJ2-7; the D call may be TRBD1 or TRBD2 (5 bases each). There are 13 residues in the CDR3. The ends were cut back, 3 bases at V and 4 bases at J, with 10 bases in the middle. The V gene's germline CDR1 is LNHNV and CDR2 YYDKDF (reference sequence). CDR3 nucleotide sequence: TGTGCCACCAGCAGCCCAGGGAGATACGAGCAGTACTTC. This sequence encodes CATSSPGRYEQYF.

V and J are TRBV20-1 and TRBJ2-3; maybe TRBD2 (6 bases). Trimming removed 1 base from V and 2 bases from J, with 19 bases in between. In germline, CDR1 is DFQATT, CDR2 SNEGSKA (reference sequence). The CDR3 sequence is 17 residues long. CDR3 DNA sequence: TGCAGTGCTAGAGGCCAGTTCCGGGACTCCTACACAGATACGCAGTATTTT. Protein: CSARGQFRDSYTDTQYF.

This clonotype was seen many times. The chain joins TRBV12-3 or TRBV12-4 to TRBJ1-2; 7 bases are shared with TRBD1. V lost 1 base and J lost 4; bases outside the gene matches: 3. The CDR3 loop spans 14 amino acids. The CDR3: CASSLVRDSYGYTF. The CDR3, as DNA: TGTGCCAGCAGTTTAGTGAGGGACAGCTATGGCTACACCTTC.

The chain uses TRBV10-3 and TRBJ2-1; TRBD2 agrees at 13 bases. CDR3 length equals 20 residues. Per germline, CDR1 ENHRY and CDR2 SYGVKD. Trimming at V came to 3 bases and at J to 0 bases, leaving 11 bases not matched to a gene. The CDR3 sequence is CAISDYFGTSGTSSYNEQFF. The CDR3 DNA reads as TGTGCCATCAGTGACTATTTTGGGACTAGCGGGACCAGCTCCTACAATGAGCAGTTCTTC.

This rearrangement joins TRBV20-1 to TRBJ2-5, with TRBD1 matching over 7 bases. The CDR3 spans 13 residues. Germline V gene data show CDR1 as DFQATT and CDR2 as SNEGSKA (reference sequence). The junction had 4 bases not matched to a gene; V was cut back by 4 bases and J by 2 bases. The CDR3 loop reads CSAIGTAQETQYF. In DNA, the CDR3 is TGCAGTGCTATAGGGACAGCTCAAGAGACCCAGTACTTC.